These 3 T cell receptor beta chains originate from one sample sequenced in a study of blood T cell repertoires in COVID-19. Some clones are missing from TCRdb's copy, which holds only in-frame ones; the method was immunoSEQ multiplex PCR. The sample has about 180,000 clones, just over 85% seen once. The sequenced sample was PBMCs or T cells enriched from blood (not recorded which). The receptor set was obtained from a woman aged 18-30 years who had recovered from COVID-19.

CDR3 DNA: TGTGCCAGCAGTTTACGCGGCCCCCAGCATTTT. Translating it yields CASSLRGPQHF. The chain recombines TRBV28 with TRBJ1-5; D ambiguous. Germline V gives CDR1 MDHEN, CDR2 SYDVKM. The CDR3 is 11 residues long. The V and J ends lost 2 bases and 10 bases respectively, with 6 bases between them.

This sequence joins TRBV6-2 or TRBV6-3 and TRBJ2-2; D is perhaps TRBD1 (6 bases). The CDR3 extends over 15 amino acids. The germline CDR1 and CDR2 sequences are MNHEY and SVGEGT. Trimming removed 5 bases at V and 1 base at J, with 11 bases between. The CDR3 reads CASSTLTGNTGELFF. The CDR3 coding sequence is TGTGCCAGCAGTACCCTGACAGGGAACACCGGGGAGCTGTTTTTT.

The rearrangement uses TRBV11-2 and TRBJ2-1; D remains ambiguous. The germline V and J ends were trimmed by 5 bases and 6 bases, with 14 bases remaining between them. From germline, CDR1 is SGHAT and CDR2 FQNNGV. The CDR3 is made up of 14 amino acids. CDR3 coding DNA: TGTGCCAGCAGCCTGGCTCCTCCGGGCAATGAGCAGTTCTTC. Protein sequence: CASSLAPPGNEQFF.